This T cell receptor beta chain was documented in a study of GPR56 and killer-like receptors on CD4 memory cells (dated by TCRdb to about 2019). Some background on the complete study: According to the study's proposal, human CD4+ memory T-cell differentiation and cytokine production potential are marked by the progressive acquisition of KLRB1, KLRG1, GPR56 and then KLRF1. The healthy blood donors were described in the study as age-matched to the liver disease patients, whose median age was roughly 70 years. The research as a whole found: Clonal frequency started low in the marker-negative population and rose progressively along the proposed pathway, while TCRbeta diversity decreased accordingly. Overlap of TCR repertoires was observed especially between the late populations 4 and 5, and partly population 3. The authors took the finding that clones dominating late populations 4 and 5 were also present in early populations 1 and 2 as evidence for linear differentiation. Rather than full repertoires, only the 100 most expanded clones per population were included in the diversity and similarity analyses.

Details on this clonotype: Its antigen is still unknown.

The CDR3, from cysteine to phenylalanine, totals 15 residues. Only the protein is on record. The germline V gene (reference sequence) supplies CDR1 SGHKS and CDR2 YYEKEE. Before TCRbeta sequencing, fluorescence-activated cell sorting was used to enrich five KLR/GPR56-defined CD4+ populations. To test whether memory differentiation follows a linear pathway, the researchers sequenced TCRbeta repertoires from five CD4+ T-cell subsets, each defined by expression of KLRB1, KLRG1, GPR56 and KLRF1. TCR-sequenced cells came from peripheral blood of healthy control individuals, reported as five donors in the TCRbeta analysis figure. The researchers collected heparinized peripheral blood and processed every sample within one hour of retrieval. Blood was diluted 1:2 in PBS, and peripheral blood mononuclear cells were then isolated from the diluted blood at room temperature by Biocoll density gradient centrifugation. CD4+ T cells were enriched from freshly isolated PBMCs by magnetic sorting with anti-CD4 MicroBeads before flow sorting. A BD FACSAria II was used to sort CD4+ T cells, enriched from the PBMCs of healthy donors, according to marker expression. Surface staining used anti-KLRB1 clone 191B8, anti-KLRF1 clone 4A4.D10 and anti-KLRG1 clone REA261 antibodies from Miltenyi Biotec.

The sequencer listed for this sample is Illumina HiSeq 2500. For construction of sequencing libraries, the recombined TCRbeta locus was amplified according to a previously published PCR protocol. In the paper's pipeline: Reads whose average quality score was below 30 were removed, and the reads that remained were processed with IMSEQ. Vbeta gene, Jbeta gene and CDR3 amino acid sequence were used to define clonotypes. The Morisita-Horn index, computed on the top 100 expanded clones, was used to quantify repertoire overlap between populations. Renyi diversity profiles calculated on the top 100 expanded clones were used to assess clonal diversity. After the reads were reprocessed by TCRdb, one entry was made per CDR3 protein sequence, with no DNA. TCRdb's processing, not the study's, gives the V and J calls here. The table for this sample lists a few thousand distinct CDR3 sequences. Around 4.9% of the sample is in the top ten clones.

The sequencing sample was made of memory CD4+ T cells from blood. The V and J segments used are TRBV5-5 and TRBJ2-7; TCRdb outputs TRBD1, but without DNA this stays unchecked. The receptor comes from a human donor in good health. This receptor has the CDR3 CASSPTGTGVGEQYF.